Listed below are T cell receptor beta chains from one sample, sequenced in a study of blood T cell repertoires in COVID-19. Some clones are missing from TCRdb's copy, which holds only in-frame ones; the method was immunoSEQ multiplex PCR. The profile shows 200,000 to 250,000 clones, about 90% of them singletons. Sequencing was carried out using PBMCs or T cells enriched from blood (not recorded which). The receptors originated from a man aged 25-40 years who had recovered from COVID-19. Each CDR3 is given with its conserved first and last residue. The D gene is left open where the match is weak. Expanded clones get a size class; other rows say once, few or many, or leave the size out.

TRBV4-1,.,.,14,TRBJ2-1,CASSQVGRLYEQFF,TGCGCCAGCAGCCAAGTAGGGAGACTATATGAGCAGTTCTTC
TRBV10-3,TRBD2,.,16,TRBJ2-7,CAISEPGLAVSYEQYF,TGTGCCATCAGTGAGCCGGGACTAGCGGTTTCCTACGAGCAGTACTTC
TRBV6-5,.,few,16,TRBJ1-2,CASSYQVAGANYGYTF,TGTGCCAGCAGTTACCAAGTGGCAGGGGCGAACTATGGCTACACCTTC
TRBV5-1,.,.,14,TRBJ1-1,CASSLLAGNTEAFF,TGCGCCAGCAGCTTGTTGGCAGGAAACACTGAAGCTTTCTTT
TRBV9,.,few,13,TRBJ1-1,CASSTGGPTEAFF,TGTGCCAGCAGCACCGGTGGGCCCACTGAAGCTTTCTTT
TRBV3-1/TRBV3-2,TRBD1,.,17,TRBJ1-2,CASSLSAGTGVANGYTF,TGTGCCAGCAGCCTCTCAGCCGGGACAGGGGTCGCAAATGGCTACACCTTC
TRBV28,.,.,15,TRBJ1-4,CASSLIGVVGEKLFF,TGTGCCAGCAGTTTAATAGGGGTGGTGGGTGAAAAACTGTTTTTT
TRBV5-8,.,.,10,TRBJ2-7,CASRTGRGYF,TGTGCCAGCAGAACGGGCCGGGGGTACTTC
TRBV6-2/TRBV6-3,.,few,14,TRBJ1-5,CASSWGVSNQPQHF,TGTGCCAGCAGTTGGGGGGTGAGCAATCAGCCCCAGCATTTT
TRBV6-2/TRBV6-3,TRBD2,.,18,TRBJ2-5,CASSYNWASGGNEETQYF,TGTGCCAGCAGTTACAATTGGGCTAGCGGGGGAAACGAGGAGACCCAGTACTTC
TRBV28,.,once,13,TRBJ2-3,CASSSPTGVTQYF,TGTGCCAGCAGTTCCCCAACTGGAGTTACGCAGTATTTT
TRBV19,.,.,14,TRBJ1-2,CASSMFSSPYGYTF,TGTGCCAGTAGTATGTTTTCCAGTCCCTATGGCTACACCTTC
TRBV3-1/TRBV3-2,TRBD1,once,16,TRBJ2-2,CASSQETGLNTGELFF,TGTGCCAGCAGCCAGGAGACAGGGTTGAACACCGGGGAGCTGTTTTTT
TRBV5-1,.,.,16,TRBJ2-2,CASSPDPVQGTGELFF,TGCGCCAGCAGCCCGGACCCAGTCCAGGGAACCGGGGAGCTGTTTTTT
TRBV5-5,TRBD1,once,14,TRBJ2-2,CASRLTGYAGELFF,TGTGCCAGCAGACTGACAGGGTACGCTGGGGAGCTGTTTTTT
TRBV27,.,.,17,TRBJ2-5,CASSGLTSRGPKETQYF,TGTGCCAGCAGTGGCCTGACTAGCAGGGGACCCAAAGAGACCCAGTACTTC
TRBV18,TRBD2,.,15,TRBJ2-1,CASSPIAGGANEQFF,TGTGCCAGCTCCCCGATAGCGGGAGGGGCCAATGAGCAGTTCTTC
TRBV7-6,.,.,18,TRBJ2-1,CASSFPKGIFSSYNEQFF,TGTGCCAGCAGCTTCCCGAAGGGGATTTTCAGCTCCTACAATGAGCAGTTCTTC
TRBV3-1/TRBV3-2,.,medium-sized,16,TRBJ1-1,CASSHPPYRVGTEAFF,TGTGCCAGCAGCCACCCCCCTTACAGGGTAGGGACTGAAGCTTTCTTT
TRBV9,TRBD2,.,16,TRBJ2-1,CASSGGREGGYNEQFF,TGTGCCAGCAGCGGCGGGCGGGAGGGCGGCTACAATGAGCAGTTCTTC
TRBV9,.,few,15,TRBJ1-2,CASSVVPSGGYGYTF,TGTGCCAGCAGCGTAGTGCCATCGGGGGGCTATGGCTACACCTTC
TRBV5-1,TRBD2,once,15,TRBJ2-1,CASSLATSGYNEQFF,TGCGCCAGCAGCCTTGCGACTAGCGGCTACAATGAGCAGTTCTTC
TRBV5-6,TRBD1,.,15,TRBJ1-4,CASSLGTGPNEKLFF,TGTGCCAGCAGCTTAGGGACAGGACCTAATGAAAAACTGTTTTTT
TRBV12-5,.,.,12,TRBJ1-1,CASGLPLGRAFF,TGTGCTAGTGGTTTGCCTCTGGGGAGAGCTTTCTTT
TRBV6-1,TRBD1,once,14,TRBJ2-7,CASSDGTGRLVQYF,TGTGCCAGCAGTGACGGGACAGGGCGTCTAGTGCAGTACTTC
TRBV7-9,.,.,15,TRBJ1-4,CASSLVRSSNEKLFF,TGTGCCAGCAGCTTGGTCCGGTCGTCTAATGAAAAACTGTTTTTT
TRBV4-1,.,once,15,TRBJ1-6,CASSQDGGFYSPLHF,TGCGCCAGCAGCCAAGACGGGGGATTCTATTCACCCCTCCACTTT
TRBV5-1,.,.,15,TRBJ2-1,CASSLGSRGNNEQFF,TGCGCCAGCAGCTTGGGGTCCCGGGGGAACAATGAGCAGTTCTTC
TRBV4-2,TRBD2,.,15,TRBJ2-5,CASSQDLAGVLPQYF,TGTGCCAGCAGCCAAGACCTGGCGGGAGTTCTGCCCCAGTACTTC
TRBV25-1,.,.,17,TRBJ2-7,CASSERSWGTRTYEQYF,TGTGCCAGCAGTGAACGGAGTTGGGGGACAAGGACCTACGAGCAGTACTTC
TRBV6-2/TRBV6-3,TRBD1,.,15,TRBJ2-5,CASSMLGQGVKTQYF,TGTGCCAGCAGTATGCTAGGACAGGGGGTAAAGACCCAGTACTTC
TRBV5-6,.,.,11,TRBJ1-3,CASSLENTIYF,TGTGCCAGCAGTTTAGAAAACACCATATATTTT
TRBV28,.,.,13,TRBJ1-4,CASRTQGDEKLFF,TGTGCCAGCAGGACACAGGGAGATGAAAAACTGTTTTTT
TRBV29-1,.,.,11,TRBJ1-1,CSVIRNTEAFF,TGCAGCGTAATCCGGAACACTGAAGCTTTCTTT
TRBV5-1,TRBD1,.,15,TRBJ2-5,CASSLAGQGIETQYF,TGCGCCAGCAGCTTGGCGGGACAGGGTATAGAGACCCAGTACTTC
TRBV4-2,TRBD2,.,15,TRBJ2-5,CASSRNLAGAETQYF,TGTGCCAGCAGCCGGAACTTAGCGGGGGCGGAGACCCAGTACTTC
TRBV5-8,TRBD1,.,15,TRBJ2-5,CASSFRTGVEETQYF,TGTGCCAGCAGCTTTCGGACAGGAGTCGAAGAGACCCAGTACTTC
TRBV19,.,.,14,TRBJ1-1,CASSIVDPGTEAFF,TGTGCCAGTAGTATAGTAGACCCGGGAACTGAAGCTTTCTTT
TRBV7-2,TRBD2,.,18,TRBJ2-1,CASSPLLSGAGSYNEQFF,TGTGCCAGCAGCCCATTGCTAAGCGGGGCCGGGTCCTACAATGAGCAGTTCTTC
TRBV2,.,.,13,TRBJ1-5,CASGGQYNQPQHF,TGTGCCAGCGGAGGACAGTACAATCAGCCCCAGCATTTT
TRBV28,.,.,13,TRBJ1-1,CASRRQENTEAFF,TGTGCCAGCAGACGACAGGAGAACACTGAAGCTTTCTTT
TRBV20-1,.,.,11,TRBJ2-7,CSARQSYEQYF,TGCAGTGCTAGACAGTCCTACGAGCAGTACTTC
TRBV5-1,TRBD1,.,13,TRBJ2-1,CASSRDRANEQFF,TGCGCCAGCAGCCGCGACAGGGCCAATGAGCAGTTCTTC
TRBV30,TRBD1,.,14,TRBJ2-1,CAWKPGQGNNEQFF,TGTGCCTGGAAACCGGGACAGGGGAACAATGAGCAGTTCTTC
TRBV6-5,TRBD1,.,15,TRBJ2-3,CASSPDRGGADTQYF,TGTGCCAGCAGTCCTGACAGGGGAGGCGCAGATACGCAGTATTTT
TRBV5-4,.,.,14,TRBJ1-4,CASSLPGSNEKLFF,TGTGCCAGCAGCTTACCAGGGTCTAATGAAAAACTGTTTTTT
TRBV6-5,TRBD2,.,13,TRBJ2-3,CASRQLAGDTQYF,TGTGCCAGCAGGCAACTAGCGGGAGATACGCAGTATTTT
TRBV9,TRBD2,.,15,TRBJ2-7,CASSVRGVLADEQYF,TGTGCCAGCAGCGTCCGGGGCGTACTAGCGGACGAGCAGTACTTC
TRBV19,TRBD2,.,14,TRBJ2-7,CASSLSGTQYEQYF,TGTGCCAGTAGCCTTAGCGGGACTCAGTACGAGCAGTACTTC